This T cell receptor (beta chain) appears in the sequencing data of a study of neurological immune-mediated disorders. V was pared by 2 bases and J by 0 bases, with 11 bases between. CDR1 SGHVS and CDR2 FNYEAQ come from the germline V gene. This CDR3 region has 16 residues. This clonotype was recorded at least ten times. Antigen specificity is unknown. TCRdb ran MiXCR on the 5' RACE reads and lists one entry per CDR3 protein. Among 66,000 or so distinct CDR3 sequences listed, 5.2% were seen once. Study results and caveats: The study found no CDR3 amino acid sequences shared by expanded clones across subjects, suggesting private repertoires in all groups.

The rearrangement joins TRBV7-6 to TRBJ1-3; D gene uncertain. Material for sequencing was PBMCs. The source is a woman younger than 45 with multiple sclerosis. In DNA, the CDR3 is TGTGCCAGCAGCTTACTCGGACGGTCCTCTGGAAACACCATATATTTT. Translated, it gives CASSLLGRSSGNTIYF.